One sample yielded the 30 T cell receptor beta chains listed below, sequenced in a study of shared clonotypes between healthy human individuals. Sequencing used immunoSEQ multiplex PCR; TCRdb keeps in-frame clones, though not all of them. This table holds 300,000 to 400,000 clones, roughly 70% found once. Sequencing used memory CD4+ T cells sorted from blood. Subset given: CD45RA-negative fraction. The origin of the receptors is a man aged 30 to 45 in good health.

The V gene is TRBV11-2, the J gene TRBJ2-7; the D is unclear. V was shortened by 2 bases and J by 7 bases, with 15 bases between the two germline ends. The CDR3 covers 14 residues. Germline CDR1 reads SGHAT; CDR2 reads FQNNGV. CDR3 coding DNA: TGTGCCAGCAGCTTATTAAAGGGTGGTAAAGAGCAGTACTTC. Its translation is CASSLLKGGKEQYF.

The V gene is TRBV6-1, the J gene TRBJ1-1; 9 bases agree with TRBD1. The CDR3 is made up of 13 amino acids. Germline V gene data show CDR1 as MNHNS and CDR2 as SASEGT. The trim removed 7 bases at V and 5 bases at J, leaving 5 bases unmatched. In nucleotides, the CDR3 is TGTGCCAGCACTCAACAGGGGGCAACTGAAGCTTTCTTT. Protein sequence: CASTQQGATEAFF.

This clone was detected only once. The chain links TRBV7-6 to TRBJ1-4; D is possibly TRBD1 (5 bases). Germline values: CDR1 SGHVS, CDR2 FNYEAQ. Between the trimmed V and J ends, which lost 2 bases and 3 bases, there was a span of 16 bases. The CDR3 loop spans 17 amino acids. The CDR3 region has the DNA TGTGCCAGCAGCTTACAAGGGGCTCCCGGCCCTAATGAAAAACTGTTTTTT. This translates into CASSLQGAPGPNEKLFF.

Details on this clone: One base away lies a much larger clone, so this may be a sequencing read error. The same CDR3 also results from other DNA sequences found in this sample. V usage is TRBV5-4 and J usage is TRBJ2-1; unclear D gene. The ends were cut back, 0 bases at V and 7 bases at J, with 5 bases in the middle. The germline V gene has CDR1 SGHNT and CDR2 YYREEE (reference sequence). This CDR3 has 12 residues. CDR3 nucleotides: TGTGCCAGCAGCTTGGGGCGGAATGAGCAGTTCTTC. The encoded protein is CASSLGRNEQFF. Combining the CDR3 with reference TRBV5-4 and TRBJ2-1 gives the whole variable domain ETGVTQSPTHLIKTRGQQVTLRCSSQSGHNTVSWYQQALGQGPQFIFQYYREEENGRGNFPPRFSGLQFPNYSSELNVNALELDDSALYLCASSLGRNEQFFGPGTRLTVL.

This rearrangement joins TRBV11-3 to TRBJ2-1, with D tentatively TRBD1 or TRBD2 (5 bases each). Per the germline V gene, CDR1 is SGHNT and CDR2 is YENEEA. V was trimmed by 3 bases and J by 10 bases, leaving 13 bases between them. The CDR3 is 13 residues long. This CDR3 is CASSFVPGTEQFF. CDR3 nucleotide sequence: TGTGCCAGCAGCTTTGTGCCCGGGACCGAGCAGTTCTTC.

The chain links TRBV28 to TRBJ2-5; D not certain. The V gene lost 8 bases and the J gene lost 2 bases, with 9 bases spanning the gap. This CDR3 comprises 12 residues. Germline-derived CDR1 and CDR2 are MDHEN and SYDVKM. The CDR3 region is CASRPPQETQYF. The CDR3 region has the DNA TGTGCCAGCCGACCCCCGCAAGAGACCCAGTACTTC.

V is TRBV28 and J is TRBJ1-2; D unresolved. CDR3 length: 13 residues. CDR1 is MDHEN and CDR2 is SYDVKM in the germline V gene. V lost 2 bases and J 4 bases, leaving 8 bases between the germline ends. The CDR3 loop is CASSLQKSYGYTF. CDR3 coding DNA: TGTGCCAGCAGTTTACAGAAGAGCTATGGCTACACCTTC.

The V gene is TRBV5-5, the J gene TRBJ2-1; 7 nucleotides line up with TRBD2. The germline V gene has CDR1 SGHKS and CDR2 YYEKEE (reference sequence). This CDR3 spans 17 amino acids. Trimming at V came to 2 bases and at J to 0 bases, leaving 8 bases not matched to a gene. CDR3 amino acids: CASSLGVGGSSYNEQFF. CDR3 DNA: TGTGCCAGCAGCTTAGGGGTTGGCGGGAGCTCCTACAATGAGCAGTTCTTC.

The chain combines TRBV28 with TRBJ1-2, with D uncertain. Looked up from germline, CDR1 is MDHEN and CDR2 is SYDVKM. V gave up 3 bases and J gave up 2 bases, with 13 bases separating them. The CDR3 runs to 15 residues. The chain's CDR3 is CASSLGGRVNYGYTF. CDR3 in DNA: TGTGCCAGCAGTTTGGGAGGAAGGGTCAACTATGGCTACACCTTC.

This clone came up a few times. The J gene is TRBJ1-2, the V gene TRBV27, with D maybe TRBD1 (6 bases). The V gene lost 6 bases and the J gene lost 6 bases, with 20 bases spanning the gap. CDR1 is MNHEY and CDR2 is SMNVEV in the germline V gene (reference sequence). The CDR3 totals 15 residues. CDR3 amino acids: CASRFQGWILDGYTF. Here the CDR3 DNA reads TGTGCCAGCAGATTCCAGGGGTGGATTTTAGATGGCTACACCTTC.

In its sample, this clone was seen a few times. The chain has TRBV29-1 and TRBJ2-1, with unresolved D. Trimming removed 6 bases from V and 3 bases from J, with 15 bases in between. Germline CDR1 is SQVTM and CDR2 is ANQGSEA. CDR3 length: 14 amino acids. The CDR3 region is CSVDETWIYNEQFF. The CDR3 DNA sequence: TGCAGCGTCGACGAAACCTGGATCTACAATGAGCAGTTCTTC.

This clone was seen only once. This CDR3 reads CASSFGWESNQPQHF. The CDR3, as DNA: TGTGCCAGCAGCTTCGGGTGGGAAAGCAATCAGCCCCAGCATTTT. The chain links TRBV7-8 to TRBJ1-5; D not certain. Between the trimmed V and J ends, which lost 3 bases and 1 base, there was a span of 10 bases. CDR3 length equals 15 residues. Germline V CDR1 and CDR2: SGHVS, FQNEAQ.

The chain joins TRBV5-1 to TRBJ2-2; D assignment may be TRBD1 or TRBD2 (5 bases each). Trimming cost V 4 bases and J 5 bases, with 12 bases left between them. Germline values: CDR1 SGHRS, CDR2 YFSETQ. The CDR3 covers 14 residues. The CDR3 protein is CASSGGTGTGELFF. The CDR3 DNA sequence: TGCGCCAGCAGCGGTGGGACGGGGACCGGGGAGCTGTTTTTT. Combining the CDR3 with reference TRBV5-1 and TRBJ2-2 gives the whole variable domain KAGVTQTPRYLIKTRGQQVTLSCSPISGHRSVSWYQQTPGQGLQFLFEYFSETQRNKGNFPGRFSGRQFSNSRSEMNVSTLELGDSALYLCASSGGTGTGELFFGEGSRLTVL.

This clone has only one observation. The V gene is TRBV19, the J gene TRBJ2-3; 9 bases are a match to TRBD2. Trimming removed 4 bases from V and 5 bases from J; junction bases left unmatched: 7. The germline CDR1 and CDR2 sequences are LNHDA and SQIVND (reference sequence). The CDR3 consists of 15 residues. For the CDR3, the DNA is TGTGCCAGTAGTAGAGATAGCGGGAGTCAAGATACGCAGTATTTT. Translating gives CASSRDSGSQDTQYF.

The chain employs TRBV10-3 and TRBJ1-2; a weak D match, TRBD1 (5 bases). The CDR3 is 14 residues long. Germline-derived CDR1 and CDR2 are ENHRY and SYGVKD. Deletions cut 0 bases from V and 0 bases from J, with 5 bases between. CDR3 amino acids: CAISESTANYGYTF. The CDR3 region has the DNA TGTGCCATCAGTGAGTCGACAGCTAACTATGGCTACACCTTC.

The chain links TRBV9 to TRBJ2-7; 8 nucleotides match TRBD2. Per germline, CDR1 SGDLS and CDR2 YYNGEE. The CDR3 length is 15 residues. Trimming took 0 bases from V and 5 from J; bases not matched to a gene: 7. In nucleotides, the CDR3 is TGTGCCAGCAGCGTAGGTGCCGGGAGGGAGAACGAGCAGTACTTC. Translated, it gives CASSVGAGRENEQYF.

This rearrangement joins TRBV5-1 to TRBJ2-7, with 9 bases identical to TRBD1. The germline V gene encodes CDR1 SGHRS and CDR2 YFSETQ. The V and J ends lost 1 base and 6 bases, in that order; junction bases with no gene match: 8. The CDR3 extends over 15 amino acids. The CDR3 coding sequence is TGCGCCAGCAGCTTGTTTTCGGGACAGGGAGGCGAGCAGTACTTC. Translated, it gives CASSLFSGQGGEQYF.

This clone was observed a handful of times. This chain links TRBV11-3 with TRBJ2-1, with D perhaps assigned TRBD1 or TRBD2 (5 bases each). This CDR3 spans 13 amino acids. V lost 5 bases, J lost 9 bases, and 14 bases lay in between. Germline loops: CDR1 SGHNT, CDR2 YENEEA. The CDR3 sequence: CASSLTGRGEQFF. The CDR3 DNA sequence: TGTGCCAGCAGCCTCACAGGCCGGGGTGAGCAGTTCTTC.

This clone was seen once. The CDR3 DNA reads as TGCGCCAGCAGTGACCACTCAGATCCATTGAACACCGGGGAGCTGTTTTTT. This sequence encodes CASSDHSDPLNTGELFF. The chain combines TRBV10-2 with TRBJ2-2, with D uncertain. The germline V and J ends were trimmed by 3 bases and 1 base, with 15 bases remaining between them. Germline CDR1 reads WSHSY; CDR2 reads SAAADI. CDR3 length equals 17 residues.

The chain employs TRBV5-5 and TRBJ2-5, with a possible D match to TRBD2 (5 bases). The germline V gene has CDR1 SGHKS and CDR2 YYEKEE (reference sequence). The CDR3 is 13 residues long. The germline V and J ends were trimmed by 2 bases and 3 bases, with 8 bases remaining between them. CDR3 DNA: TGTGCCAGCAGCTTCCAGAGGGAAGAGACCCAGTACTTC. It codes for CASSFQREETQYF.

The chain is built from TRBV2 and TRBJ2-7, with D perhaps assigned TRBD1 or TRBD2 (5 bases each). V was shortened by 2 bases and J by 6 bases, with 17 bases between the two germline ends. The germline V gene has CDR1 SNHLY and CDR2 FYNNEI. This CDR3 spans 15 amino acids. The CDR3 region is CASSEIRGPLSEQYF. CDR3 DNA sequence: TGTGCCAGCAGTGAAATAAGGGGACCTCTCTCCGAGCAGTACTTC.

This chain uses TRBV6-6 with TRBJ1-5, with D unclear. The CDR3 sequence is 14 residues long. The V end was cut by 4 bases, the J end by 0 bases, with 7 bases between. Germline assignment: CDR1 MNHNY and CDR2 SVGAGI (reference sequence). CDR3 in DNA: TGTGCCAGCAGTTCAACGCATAGCAATCAGCCCCAGCATTTT. As protein: CASSSTHSNQPQHF.

This clone was counted a few times. The V and J genes are TRBV21-1 and TRBJ2-7; TRBD1 is taken as the D call from the table, unchecked against the DNA. TRBV21-1 is described as a pseudogene. This CDR3 is built from 16 residues. CDR3 amino acids: CASKKERQDPSYEQYF. The CDR3 nucleotides are TGTGCCAGCAAAAAAGAGCGACAGGATCCCTCTTACGAGCAGTACTTC.

In its sample, this clone was seen a few times. This sample also contains other DNA sequences that code for the same CDR3. The J gene is TRBJ1-1, the V gene TRBV7-3; no clear D gene. Germline V gene sequence: CDR1 SGHTA, CDR2 FQGTGA. The CDR3 runs to 13 residues. Between the trimmed V and J ends, which lost 1 base and 1 base, there was a span of 4 bases. For the CDR3, the DNA is TGTGCCAGCAGCTTAAGCGGGAACACTGAAGCTTTCTTT. It codes for CASSLSGNTEAFF.

This clone has a single count. This rearrangement joins TRBV5-1 to TRBJ2-3; 11 nucleotides match TRBD1. In germline, CDR1 is SGHRS, CDR2 YFSETQ. The CDR3 extends over 19 amino acids. Losses at the gene ends were 0 bases for V and 2 bases for J; bases not matched to a gene: 11. CDR3 DNA sequence: TGCGCCAGCAGCTTGGTCCCAGGCGGGACAGGGGGTTCCACAGATACGCAGTATTTT. Amino acid sequence: CASSLVPGGTGGSTDTQYF.

A note on this clone: Sequence at one end of the junction differs from germline and may be a read error. The sample carries other DNA sequences with the same CDR3. J is TRBJ2-3 and V is TRBV5-6; a possible D gene is TRBD1 (5 bases). CDR3 length: 15 residues. Germline V gene sequence: CDR1 SGHDT, CDR2 YYEEEE. The CDR3 region has the DNA TGTGCCAGTAGCTTGCCAGGGCAGGGCACAGATACGCAGTATTTT. This sequence encodes CASSLPGQGTDTQYF.

The genes are TRBV28 and TRBJ2-7; the match to TRBD2 covers 12 bases. CDR3 size: 17 residues. CDR1 and CDR2 from the germline V gene are MDHEN and SYDVKM. J lost 9 bases, V lost 1 base, and 13 bases had no gene match. The CDR3 protein is CASSLFTSGRHKLGQYF. The DNA for the CDR3 is TGTGCCAGCAGTTTATTCACTAGCGGGAGGCACAAACTGGGGCAGTACTTC.

With regard to this clone: Additional DNA sequences in this sample encode the identical CDR3. The chain uses TRBV18 and TRBJ2-7; 10 positions agree with TRBD1. Germline trimming cut 3 bases from V and 3 bases from J; bases unmatched to any gene: 2. The CDR3 is made up of 14 amino acids. CDR1 and CDR2 from the germline V gene are KGHSH and LQKENI. The DNA of the CDR3 is TGTGCCAGCTCACCCGGGACAGGGGACTACGAGCAGTACTTC. Translation gives CASSPGTGDYEQYF.

The genes are TRBV11-2 and TRBJ2-7; 7 nucleotides agree with TRBD1. CDR1 and CDR2 from the germline V gene are SGHAT and FQNNGV. CDR3 length: 15 amino acids. The J segment lost 4 bases and the V segment lost 3 bases, leaving 9 bases of the junction unmatched. The CDR3 DNA sequence: TGTGCCAGCAGCTTTCCCCGGGACAGCGTTTACGAGCAGTACTTC. It specifies CASSFPRDSVYEQYF.

With regard to this clone: The germline gene is not matched at one end of the junction; a read error may be the cause. The chain has TRBV2 and TRBJ2-1, with D hard to call. This CDR3 has 11 amino acids. Germline loops: CDR1 SNHLY, CDR2 FYNNEI. The CDR3 bases are TGTGCCAGCAGTACATACAGTGAGCAGTTCTTC. Translated, it gives CASSTYSEQFF.